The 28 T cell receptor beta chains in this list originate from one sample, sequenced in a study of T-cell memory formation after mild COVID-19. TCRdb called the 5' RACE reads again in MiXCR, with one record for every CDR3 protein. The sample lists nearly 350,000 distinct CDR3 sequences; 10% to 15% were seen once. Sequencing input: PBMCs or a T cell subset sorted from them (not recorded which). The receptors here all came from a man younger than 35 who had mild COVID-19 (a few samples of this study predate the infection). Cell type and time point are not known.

DNA for the CDR3: TGTGCCAGCAGCTTAGGCCAGACAGCCGGCTATGGCTACACCTTC. Translated: CASSLGQTAGYGYTF. The chain couples TRBV11-2 to TRBJ1-2, with a possible D match to TRBD1 (5 bases). The CDR3 totals 15 residues. Trimming shortened V by 1 base and J by 4 bases, and 13 bases separated the two germline ends. Germline loops: CDR1 SGHAT, CDR2 FQNNGV.

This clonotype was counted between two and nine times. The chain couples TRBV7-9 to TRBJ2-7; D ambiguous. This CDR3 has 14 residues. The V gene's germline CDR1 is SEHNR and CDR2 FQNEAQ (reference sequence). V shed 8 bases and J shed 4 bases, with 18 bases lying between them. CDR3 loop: CASGPMVGLYEQYV. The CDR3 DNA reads TGTGCCAGCGGCCCCATGGTAGGCCTTTACGAGCAGTACGTC.

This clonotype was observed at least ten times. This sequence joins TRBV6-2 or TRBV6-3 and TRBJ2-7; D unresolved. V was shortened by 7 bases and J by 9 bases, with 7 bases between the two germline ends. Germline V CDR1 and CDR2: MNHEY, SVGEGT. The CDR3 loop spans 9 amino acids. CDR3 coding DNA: TGTGCCAGCACGCCGACGCAGTACGTC. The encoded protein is CASTPTQYV.

Here the CDR3 reads CASSPGTYMNTEAFF. CDR3 coding DNA: TGCGCCAGCAGCCCCGGGACTTATATGAACACTGAAGCTTTCTTT. The chain couples TRBV5-1 to TRBJ1-1; tentative D call: TRBD1 (5 bases). This CDR3 spans 15 amino acids. V shed 4 bases and J shed 0 bases, with 13 bases lying between them. Germline assignment: CDR1 SGHRS and CDR2 YFSETQ.

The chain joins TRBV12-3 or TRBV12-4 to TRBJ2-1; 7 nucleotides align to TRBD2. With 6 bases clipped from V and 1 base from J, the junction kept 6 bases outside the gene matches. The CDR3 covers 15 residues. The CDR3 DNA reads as TGTGCCAGCAGACGGTGGCGGGGGTCCTACAATGAGCAGTTCTTC. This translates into CASRRWRGSYNEQFF.

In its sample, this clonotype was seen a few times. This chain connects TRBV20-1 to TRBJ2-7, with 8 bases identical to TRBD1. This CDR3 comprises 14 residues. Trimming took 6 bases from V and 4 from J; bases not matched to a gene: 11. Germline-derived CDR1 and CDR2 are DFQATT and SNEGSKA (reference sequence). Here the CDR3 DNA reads TGCAGTGCGGAACAGGGGGGAGAGGGTTACGAGCAGTACGTC. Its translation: CSAEQGGEGYEQYV.

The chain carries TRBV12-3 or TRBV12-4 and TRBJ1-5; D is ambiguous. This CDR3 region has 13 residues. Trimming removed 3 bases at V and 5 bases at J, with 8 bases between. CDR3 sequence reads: CASSFGEDQPQHF. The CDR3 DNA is TGTGCCAGCAGTTTTGGGGAAGATCAGCCCCAGCATTTT.

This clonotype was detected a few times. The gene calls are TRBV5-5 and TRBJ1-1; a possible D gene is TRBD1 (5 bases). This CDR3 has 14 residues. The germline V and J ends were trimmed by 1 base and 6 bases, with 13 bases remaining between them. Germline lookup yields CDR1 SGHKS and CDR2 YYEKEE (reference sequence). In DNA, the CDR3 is TGTGCCAGCAGCTTGACGGGGGATTGGGCTGAAGCTTTCTTT. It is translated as CASSLTGDWAEAFF.

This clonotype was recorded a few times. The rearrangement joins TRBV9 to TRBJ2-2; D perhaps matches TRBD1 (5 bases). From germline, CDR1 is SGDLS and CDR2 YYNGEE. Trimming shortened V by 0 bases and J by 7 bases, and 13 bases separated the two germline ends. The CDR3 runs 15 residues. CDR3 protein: CASSVAGRVGGELFF. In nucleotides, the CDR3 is TGTGCCAGCAGCGTAGCGGGCAGGGTAGGCGGGGAGCTGTTTTTT.

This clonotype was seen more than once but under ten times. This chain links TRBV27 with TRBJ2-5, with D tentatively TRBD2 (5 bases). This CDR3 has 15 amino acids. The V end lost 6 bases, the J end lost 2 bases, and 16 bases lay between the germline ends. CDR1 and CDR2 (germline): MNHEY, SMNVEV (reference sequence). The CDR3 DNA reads TGTGCCAGCAGCCCGCGTGGAGGTTCACAAGAGACCCAGTACTTC. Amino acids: CASSPRGGSQETQYF.

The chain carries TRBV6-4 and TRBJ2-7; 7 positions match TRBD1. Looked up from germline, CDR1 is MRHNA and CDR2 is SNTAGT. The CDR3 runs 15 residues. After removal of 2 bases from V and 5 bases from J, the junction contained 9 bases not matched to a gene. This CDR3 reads CASSDRQGCSHEQYV. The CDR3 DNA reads TGTGCCAGCAGTGACAGACAGGGATGCTCTCACGAGCAGTACGTC.

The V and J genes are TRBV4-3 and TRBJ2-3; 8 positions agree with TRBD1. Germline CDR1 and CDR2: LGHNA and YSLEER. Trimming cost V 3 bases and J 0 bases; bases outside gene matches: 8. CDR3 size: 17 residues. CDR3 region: CASSHGTGQTSTDTQYF. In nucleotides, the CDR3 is TGCGCCAGCAGCCACGGGACAGGCCAGACTAGCACAGATACGCAGTATTTT.

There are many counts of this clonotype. As DNA, the CDR3 is TGCAGCGGTAGGGAGAACACCGGGGAGCTGTTTTTT. This translates into CSGRENTGELFF. The chain has TRBV29-1 and TRBJ2-2; D is ambiguous. In germline, CDR1 is SQVTM, CDR2 ANQGSEA. Trimming cost V 7 bases and J 1 base, with 7 bases left between them. The CDR3 has 12 amino acids.

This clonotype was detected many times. The DNA for the CDR3 is TGCGCCAGCAGCTCCGGGGGCCGAGAGACCCAGTACTTC. Its protein is CASSSGGRETQYF. V usage is TRBV5-1 and J usage is TRBJ2-5; D possibly uses TRBD1 or TRBD2 (6 bases each). V was cut by 3 bases and J by 4 bases, with 10 bases left in between. This CDR3 is 13 amino acids long. Germline assignment: CDR1 SGHRS and CDR2 YFSETQ. Full variable domain (outside the CDR3, taken from reference TRBV5-1 and TRBJ2-5): KAGVTQTPRYLIKTRGQQVTLSCSPISGHRSVSWYQQTPGQGLQFLFEYFSETQRNKGNFPGRFSGRQFSNSRSEMNVSTLELGDSALYLCASSSGGRETQYFGPGTRLLVL.

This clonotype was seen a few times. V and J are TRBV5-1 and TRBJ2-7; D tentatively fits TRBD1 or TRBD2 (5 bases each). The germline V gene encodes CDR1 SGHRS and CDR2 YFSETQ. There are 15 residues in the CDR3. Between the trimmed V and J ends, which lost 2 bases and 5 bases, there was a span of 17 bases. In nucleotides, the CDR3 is TGCGCCAGCAGCTTTTCTGGGACCCGGGGAGACGAGCAGTACTTC. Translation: CASSFSGTRGDEQYF.

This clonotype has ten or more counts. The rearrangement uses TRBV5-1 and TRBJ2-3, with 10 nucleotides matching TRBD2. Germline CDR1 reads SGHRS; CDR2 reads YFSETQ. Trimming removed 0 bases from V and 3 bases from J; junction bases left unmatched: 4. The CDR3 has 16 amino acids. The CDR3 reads CASSLGGLALTDTQYF. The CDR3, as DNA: TGCGCCAGCAGCTTGGGGGGACTAGCGTTGACAGATACGCAGTATTTT.

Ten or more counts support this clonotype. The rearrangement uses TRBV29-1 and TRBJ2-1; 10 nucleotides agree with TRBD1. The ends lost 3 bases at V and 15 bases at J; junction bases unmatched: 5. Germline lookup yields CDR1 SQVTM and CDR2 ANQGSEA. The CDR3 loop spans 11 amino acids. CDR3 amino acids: CSVDGGQGRFF. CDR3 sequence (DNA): TGCAGCGTTGACGGGGGACAGGGGAGGTTCTTC.

The CDR3 sequence: CAIKKDMGLNNEQFF. The DNA for the CDR3 is TGTGCCATCAAAAAGGACATGGGGCTGAACAATGAGCAGTTCTTC. The chain joins TRBV10-3 to TRBJ2-1; a possible D gene is TRBD1 (5 bases). Germline V gene data show CDR1 as ENHRY and CDR2 as SYGVKD. Trimming removed 7 bases at V and 5 bases at J, with 18 bases between. The CDR3 runs 15 residues.

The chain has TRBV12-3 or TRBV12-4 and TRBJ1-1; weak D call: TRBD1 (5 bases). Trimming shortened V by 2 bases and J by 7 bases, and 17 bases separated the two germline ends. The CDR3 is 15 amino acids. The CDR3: CASSLSGRDFDEAFF. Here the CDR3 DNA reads TGTGCCAGCAGTTTATCGGGTCGGGACTTTGATGAAGCTTTCTTT.

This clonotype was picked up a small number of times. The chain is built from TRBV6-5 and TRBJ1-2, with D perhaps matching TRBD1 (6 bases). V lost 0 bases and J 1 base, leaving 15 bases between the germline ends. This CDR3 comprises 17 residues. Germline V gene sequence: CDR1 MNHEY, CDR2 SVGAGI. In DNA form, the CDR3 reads TGTGCCAGCAGTTACTCGGCAGGGGCCATCGTTAACTATGGCTACACCTTC. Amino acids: CASSYSAGAIVNYGYTF.

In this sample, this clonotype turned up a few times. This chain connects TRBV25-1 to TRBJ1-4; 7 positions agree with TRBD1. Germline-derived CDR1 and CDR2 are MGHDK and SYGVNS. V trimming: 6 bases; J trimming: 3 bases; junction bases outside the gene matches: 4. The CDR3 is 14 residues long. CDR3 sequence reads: CASRGGVANEKLFF. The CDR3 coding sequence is TGTGCCAGCAGAGGGGGCGTAGCTAATGAAAAACTGTTTTTT.

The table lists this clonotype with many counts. The CDR3 sequence: CASSDGGPSTDTQYF. CDR3 sequence (DNA): TGTGCCAGCAGTGACGGGGGGCCCAGCACAGATACGCAGTATTTT. This sequence joins TRBV2 and TRBJ2-3; TRBD2 might be the D (7 bases). V was pared by 3 bases and J by 0 bases, with 10 bases between. Germline CDR1 SNHLY, CDR2 FYNNEI. CDR3 size: 15 residues.

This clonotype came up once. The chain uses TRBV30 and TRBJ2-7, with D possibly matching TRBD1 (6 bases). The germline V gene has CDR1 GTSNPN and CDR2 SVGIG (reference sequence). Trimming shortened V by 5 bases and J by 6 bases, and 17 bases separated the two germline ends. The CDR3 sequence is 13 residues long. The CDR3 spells CAWHRVKVSEQYF. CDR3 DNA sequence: TGTGCCTGGCACAGGGTTAAGGTCTCCGAGCAGTACTTC.

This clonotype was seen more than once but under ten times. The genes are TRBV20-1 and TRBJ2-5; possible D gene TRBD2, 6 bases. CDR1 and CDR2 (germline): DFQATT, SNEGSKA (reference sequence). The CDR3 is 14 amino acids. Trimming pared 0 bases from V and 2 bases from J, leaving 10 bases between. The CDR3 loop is CSARDMAGQETQYF. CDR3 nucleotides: TGCAGTGCTAGAGATATGGCGGGGCAAGAGACCCAGTACTTC.

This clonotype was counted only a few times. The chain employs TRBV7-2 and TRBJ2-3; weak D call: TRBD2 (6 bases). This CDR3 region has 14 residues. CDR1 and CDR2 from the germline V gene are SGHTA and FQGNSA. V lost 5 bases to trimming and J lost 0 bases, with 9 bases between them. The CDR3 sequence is CASSRLGSTDTQYF. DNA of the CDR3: TGTGCCAGCAGCCGACTAGGAAGCACAGATACGCAGTATTTT. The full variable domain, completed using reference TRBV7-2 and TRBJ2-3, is GAGVSQSPSNKVTEKGKDVELRCDPISGHTALYWYRQSLGQGLEFLIYFQGNSAPDKSGLPSDRFSAERTGGSVSTLTIQRTQQEDSAVYLCASSRLGSTDTQYFGPGTRLTVL.

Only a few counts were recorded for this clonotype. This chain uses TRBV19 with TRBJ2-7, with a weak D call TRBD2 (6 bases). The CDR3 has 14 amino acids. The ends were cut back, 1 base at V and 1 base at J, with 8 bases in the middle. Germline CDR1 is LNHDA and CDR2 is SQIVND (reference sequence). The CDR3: CASSIAGGSYEQYV. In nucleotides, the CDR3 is TGTGCCAGTAGTATAGCCGGGGGTTCCTACGAGCAGTACGTC.

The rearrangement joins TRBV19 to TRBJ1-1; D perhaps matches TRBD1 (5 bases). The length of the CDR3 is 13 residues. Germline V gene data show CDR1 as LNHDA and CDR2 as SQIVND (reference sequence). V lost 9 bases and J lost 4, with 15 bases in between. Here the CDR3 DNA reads TGTGCCAGCGCCCTAGGGGTAGGCACTGAAGCTTTCTTT. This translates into CASALGVGTEAFF.

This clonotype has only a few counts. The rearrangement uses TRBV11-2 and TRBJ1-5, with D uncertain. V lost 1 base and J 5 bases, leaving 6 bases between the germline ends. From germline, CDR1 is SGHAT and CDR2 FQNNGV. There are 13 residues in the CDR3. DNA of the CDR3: TGTGCCAGCAGCTTAGTGTTGGATCAGCCCCAGCATTTT. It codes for CASSLVLDQPQHF.